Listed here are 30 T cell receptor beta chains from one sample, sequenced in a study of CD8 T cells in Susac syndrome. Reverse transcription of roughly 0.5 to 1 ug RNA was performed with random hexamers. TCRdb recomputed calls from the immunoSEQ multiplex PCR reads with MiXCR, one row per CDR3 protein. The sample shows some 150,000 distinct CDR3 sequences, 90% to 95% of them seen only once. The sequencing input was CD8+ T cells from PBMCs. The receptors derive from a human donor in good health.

DNA for the CDR3: TGTGCCACCAGCAGAGATCGGAGCGGGGAGCAGTTCTTC. It encodes CATSRDRSGEQFF. The J gene is TRBJ2-1, the V gene TRBV15; D possibly corresponds to TRBD2 (6 bases). The CDR3 runs to 13 residues. Trimming cost V 0 bases and J 10 bases, with 10 bases left between them. Germline-derived CDR1 and CDR2 are LNHNV and YYDKDF (reference sequence).

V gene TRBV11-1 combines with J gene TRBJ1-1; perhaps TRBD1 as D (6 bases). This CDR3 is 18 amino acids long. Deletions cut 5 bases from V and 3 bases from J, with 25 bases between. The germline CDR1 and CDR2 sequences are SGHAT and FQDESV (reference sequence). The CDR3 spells CASSPGVPQGRADTEAFF. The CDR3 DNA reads TGTGCCAGCAGCCCAGGGGTTCCCCAGGGCAGAGCGGACACTGAAGCTTTCTTT. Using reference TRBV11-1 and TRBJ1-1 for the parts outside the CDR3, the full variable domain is EAEVAQSPRYKITEKSQAVAFWCDPISGHATLYWYRQILGQGPELLVQFQDESVVDDSQLPKDRFSAERLKGVDSTLKIQPAELGDSAMYLCASSPGVPQGRADTEAFFGQGTRLTVV.

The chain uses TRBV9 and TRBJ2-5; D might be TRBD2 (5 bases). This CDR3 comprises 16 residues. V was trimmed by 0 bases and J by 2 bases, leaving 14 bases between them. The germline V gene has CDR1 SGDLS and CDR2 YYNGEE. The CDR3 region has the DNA TGTGCCAGCAGCGTAGGTACGAGGGAATGGCAAGAGACCCAGTACTTC. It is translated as CASSVGTREWQETQYF.

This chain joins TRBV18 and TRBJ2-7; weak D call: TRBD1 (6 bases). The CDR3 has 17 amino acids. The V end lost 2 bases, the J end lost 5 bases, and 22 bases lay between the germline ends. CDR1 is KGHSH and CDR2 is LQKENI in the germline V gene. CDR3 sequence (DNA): TGTGCCAGCTCACCAGGACCAAAGGGGACAAAGCACGACGAGCAGTACTTC. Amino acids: CASSPGPKGTKHDEQYF.

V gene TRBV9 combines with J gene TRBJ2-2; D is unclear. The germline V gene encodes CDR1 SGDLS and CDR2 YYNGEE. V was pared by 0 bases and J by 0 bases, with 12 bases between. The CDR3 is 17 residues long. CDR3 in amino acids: CASSVVIHTTNTGELFF. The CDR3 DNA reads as TGTGCCAGCAGCGTAGTTATCCACACTACGAACACCGGGGAGCTGTTTTTT.

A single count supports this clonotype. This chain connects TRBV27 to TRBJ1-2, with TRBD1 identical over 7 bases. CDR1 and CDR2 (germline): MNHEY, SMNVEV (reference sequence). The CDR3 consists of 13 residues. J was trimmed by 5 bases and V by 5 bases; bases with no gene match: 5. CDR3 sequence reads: CASSPTGVYGYTF. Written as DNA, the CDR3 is TGTGCCAGCAGTCCCACAGGGGTATATGGCTACACCTTC.

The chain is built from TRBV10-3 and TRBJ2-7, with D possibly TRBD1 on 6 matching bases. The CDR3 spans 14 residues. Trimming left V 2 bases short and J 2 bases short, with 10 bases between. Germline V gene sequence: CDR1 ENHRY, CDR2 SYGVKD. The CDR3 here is CAISEQGTTYEQYF. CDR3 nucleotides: TGTGCCATCAGTGAGCAGGGGACCACCTACGAGCAGTACTTC.

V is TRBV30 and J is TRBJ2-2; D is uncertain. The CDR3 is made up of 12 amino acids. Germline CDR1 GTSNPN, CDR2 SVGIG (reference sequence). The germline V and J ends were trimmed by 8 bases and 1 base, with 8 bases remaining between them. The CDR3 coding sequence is TGTGCCGAATTGATGAACACCGGGGAGCTGTTTTTT. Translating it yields CAELMNTGELFF.

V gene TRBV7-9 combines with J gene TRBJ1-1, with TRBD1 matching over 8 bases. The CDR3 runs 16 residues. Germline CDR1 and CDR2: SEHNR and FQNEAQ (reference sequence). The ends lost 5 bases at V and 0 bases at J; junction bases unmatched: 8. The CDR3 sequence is CASSLGTGLMNTEAFF. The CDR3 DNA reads TGTGCCAGCAGCCTAGGGACAGGCCTGATGAACACTGAAGCTTTCTTT. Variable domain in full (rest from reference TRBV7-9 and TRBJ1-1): DTGVSQNPRHKITKRGQNVTFRCDPISEHNRLYWYRQTLGQGPEFLTYFQNEAQLEKSRLLSDRFSAERPKGSFSTLEIQRTEQGDSAMYLCASSLGTGLMNTEAFFGQGTRLTVV.

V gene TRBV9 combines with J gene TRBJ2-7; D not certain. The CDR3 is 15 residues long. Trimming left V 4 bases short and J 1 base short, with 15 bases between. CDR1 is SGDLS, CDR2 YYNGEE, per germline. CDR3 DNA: TGTGCCAGCAGCCCTCCTCTTGCGCCGTCCTACGAGCAGTACTTC. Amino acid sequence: CASSPPLAPSYEQYF.

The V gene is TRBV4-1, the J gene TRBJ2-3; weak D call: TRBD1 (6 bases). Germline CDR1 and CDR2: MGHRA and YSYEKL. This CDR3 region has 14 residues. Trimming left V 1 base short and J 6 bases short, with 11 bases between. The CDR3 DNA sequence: TGCGCCAGCAGCCAAGCACAGGGCGGCGATACGCAGTATTTT. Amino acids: CASSQAQGGDTQYF.

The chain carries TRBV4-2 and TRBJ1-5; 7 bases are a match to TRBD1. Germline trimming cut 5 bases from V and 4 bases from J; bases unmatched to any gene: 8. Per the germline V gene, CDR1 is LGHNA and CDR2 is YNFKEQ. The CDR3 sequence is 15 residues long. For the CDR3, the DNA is TGTGCCAGCAGCAGAGGACAGGAGCAAAATCAGCCCCAGCATTTT. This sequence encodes CASSRGQEQNQPQHF.

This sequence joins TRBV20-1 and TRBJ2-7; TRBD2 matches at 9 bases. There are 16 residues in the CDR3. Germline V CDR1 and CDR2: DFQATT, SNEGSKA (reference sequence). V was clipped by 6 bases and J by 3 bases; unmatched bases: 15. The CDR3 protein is CSANRGLAGWIYEQYF. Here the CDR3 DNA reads TGCAGTGCCAATAGGGGGCTAGCGGGATGGATCTACGAGCAGTACTTC.

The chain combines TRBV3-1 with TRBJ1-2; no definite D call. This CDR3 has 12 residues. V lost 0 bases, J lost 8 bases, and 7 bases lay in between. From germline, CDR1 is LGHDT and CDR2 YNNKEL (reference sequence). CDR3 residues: CASSQDRWGYTF. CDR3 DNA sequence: TGTGCCAGCAGCCAAGACAGGTGGGGCTACACCTTC.

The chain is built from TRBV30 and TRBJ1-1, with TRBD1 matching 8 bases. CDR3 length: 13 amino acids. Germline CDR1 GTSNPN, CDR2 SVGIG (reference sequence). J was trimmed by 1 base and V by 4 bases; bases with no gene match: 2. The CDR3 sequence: CAWTGTGNTEAFF. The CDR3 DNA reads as TGTGCCTGGACCGGGACAGGGAACACTGAAGCTTTCTTT.

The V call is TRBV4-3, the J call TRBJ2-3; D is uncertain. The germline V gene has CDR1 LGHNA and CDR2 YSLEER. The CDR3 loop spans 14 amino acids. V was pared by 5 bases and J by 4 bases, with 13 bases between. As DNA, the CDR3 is TGCGCCAGCAGCTCCGTCTCGCGTTCAGATACGCAGTATTTT. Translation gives CASSSVSRSDTQYF.

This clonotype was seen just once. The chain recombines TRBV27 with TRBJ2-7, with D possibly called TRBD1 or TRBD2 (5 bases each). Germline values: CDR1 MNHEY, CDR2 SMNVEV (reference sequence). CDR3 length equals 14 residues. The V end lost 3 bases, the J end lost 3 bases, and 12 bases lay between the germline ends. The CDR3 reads CASSFFPGSYEQYF. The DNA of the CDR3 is TGTGCCAGCAGTTTCTTCCCAGGGAGCTACGAGCAGTACTTC.

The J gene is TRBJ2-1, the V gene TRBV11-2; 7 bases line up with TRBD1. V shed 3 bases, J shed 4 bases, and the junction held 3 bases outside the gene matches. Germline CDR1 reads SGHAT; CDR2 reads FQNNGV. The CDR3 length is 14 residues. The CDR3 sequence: CASSLYRGYNEQFF. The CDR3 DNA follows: TGTGCCAGCAGCTTGTACAGGGGTTACAATGAGCAGTTCTTC.

The CDR3 DNA reads TGTGCCAGCAATAGCGGGATTGAGGTTGAGCAGTTCTTC. This codes for CASNSGIEVEQFF. V gene TRBV9 combines with J gene TRBJ2-1, with 8 nucleotides matching TRBD2. V lost 6 bases and J lost 9; bases outside the gene matches: 8. This CDR3 has 13 residues. Germline loops: CDR1 SGDLS, CDR2 YYNGEE.

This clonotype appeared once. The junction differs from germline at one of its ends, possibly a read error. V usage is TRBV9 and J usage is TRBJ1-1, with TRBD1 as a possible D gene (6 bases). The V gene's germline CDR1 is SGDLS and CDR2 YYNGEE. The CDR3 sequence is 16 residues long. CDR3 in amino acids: CASSPTGGNTNTEVFF. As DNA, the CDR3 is TGTGCCAGCAGCCCGACTGGGGGCAACACGAACACTGAAGTTTTCTTT.

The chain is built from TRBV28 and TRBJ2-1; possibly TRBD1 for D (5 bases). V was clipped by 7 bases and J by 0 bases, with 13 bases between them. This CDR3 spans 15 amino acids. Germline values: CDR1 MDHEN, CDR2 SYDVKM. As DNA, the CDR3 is TGTGCCAGCACCCCTAGGGGCCCCTCCTACAATGAGCAGTTCTTC. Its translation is CASTPRGPSYNEQFF.

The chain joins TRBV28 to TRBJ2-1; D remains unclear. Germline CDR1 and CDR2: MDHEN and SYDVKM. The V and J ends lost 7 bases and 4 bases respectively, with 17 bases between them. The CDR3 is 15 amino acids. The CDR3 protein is CASTRPTVGYNEQFF. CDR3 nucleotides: TGTGCCAGCACCCGCCCGACGGTGGGATACAATGAGCAGTTCTTC. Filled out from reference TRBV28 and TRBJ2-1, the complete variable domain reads DVKVTQSSRYLVKRTGEKVFLECVQDMDHENMFWYRQDPGLGLRLIYFSYDVKMKEKGDIPEGYSVSREKKERFSLILESASTNQTSMYLCASTRPTVGYNEQFFGPGTRLTVL.

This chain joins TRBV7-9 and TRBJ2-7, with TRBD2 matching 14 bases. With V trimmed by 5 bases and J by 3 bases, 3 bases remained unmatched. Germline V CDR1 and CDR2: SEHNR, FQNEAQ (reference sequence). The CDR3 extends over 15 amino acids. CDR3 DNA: TGTGCCAGCAGCGGACTAGCGGGAGGAGACTACGAGCAGTACTTC. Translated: CASSGLAGGDYEQYF.

The CDR3 spells CAARGLYWGGEQFF. DNA for the CDR3: TGTGCCGCCAGGGGGCTTTACTGGGGTGGTGAGCAGTTCTTC. This rearrangement joins TRBV11-2 to TRBJ2-1; 8 bases are shared with TRBD1. CDR1 is SGHAT and CDR2 is FQNNGV in the germline V gene. V was clipped by 11 bases and J by 9 bases; unmatched bases: 15. The CDR3 has 14 amino acids.

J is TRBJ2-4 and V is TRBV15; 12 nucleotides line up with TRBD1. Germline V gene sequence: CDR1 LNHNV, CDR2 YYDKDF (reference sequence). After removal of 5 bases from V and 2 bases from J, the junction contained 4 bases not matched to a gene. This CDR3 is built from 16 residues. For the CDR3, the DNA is TGTGCCACCAGCCGGGGACAGGGGGCGACCAAAAACATTCAGTACTTC. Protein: CATSRGQGATKNIQYF.

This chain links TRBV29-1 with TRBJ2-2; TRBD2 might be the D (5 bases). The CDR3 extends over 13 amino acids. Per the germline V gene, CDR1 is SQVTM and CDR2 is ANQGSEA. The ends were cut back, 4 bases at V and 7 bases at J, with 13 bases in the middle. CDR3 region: CSVGGSEYGELFF. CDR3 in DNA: TGCAGCGTTGGTGGTAGCGAGTACGGGGAGCTGTTTTTT.

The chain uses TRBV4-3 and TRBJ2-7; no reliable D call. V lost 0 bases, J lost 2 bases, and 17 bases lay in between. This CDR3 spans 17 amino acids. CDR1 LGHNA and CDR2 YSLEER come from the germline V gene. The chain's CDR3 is CASSQDLSQWSAYEQYF. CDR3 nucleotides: TGCGCCAGCAGCCAAGACCTCTCCCAGTGGTCCGCCTACGAGCAGTACTTC.

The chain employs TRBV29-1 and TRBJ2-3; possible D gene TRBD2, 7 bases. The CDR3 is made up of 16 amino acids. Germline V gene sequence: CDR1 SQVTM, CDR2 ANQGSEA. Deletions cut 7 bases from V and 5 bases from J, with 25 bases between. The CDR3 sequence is CSARGGGGSRKDTQYF. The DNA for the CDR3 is TGCAGCGCCCGAGGGGGGGGAGGGTCCCGTAAAGATACGCAGTATTTT.

The CDR3 loop reads CASSSNLGIGGGYTF. The CDR3 DNA is TGTGCCAGCAGTTCGAACCTCGGGATTGGGGGAGGCTACACCTTC. The chain recombines TRBV27 with TRBJ1-2; tentatively, D is TRBD1 (5 bases). Germline values: CDR1 MNHEY, CDR2 SMNVEV (reference sequence). The V end was cut by 4 bases, the J end by 8 bases, with 20 bases between. The CDR3 extends over 15 amino acids.

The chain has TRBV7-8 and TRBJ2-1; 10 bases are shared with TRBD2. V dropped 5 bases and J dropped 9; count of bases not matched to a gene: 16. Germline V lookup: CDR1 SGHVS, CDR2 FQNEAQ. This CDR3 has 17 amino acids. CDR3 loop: CASSNLVGDSGRIEQFF. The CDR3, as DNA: TGTGCCAGCAGCAACTTGGTCGGGGATAGCGGGAGGATTGAGCAGTTCTTC.